This TCR beta chain was recorded in a study of shared T cell receptors in the human thymus. This table comes from immunoSEQ multiplex PCR, and its TCRdb copy is limited to in-frame clones, with some not included. The sample contains 650,000 to 950,000 clones, 75% to 90% of which appear only once. These data were likewise used in another study, on human thymus T cells. That source adds: Those donating were healthy Finnish infants in corrective surgery for congenital heart defects. The source of the thymus tissue was resections taken during corrective heart surgery. Thymic and blood repertoires showed apparently biased V and J gene usage.

Source material: thymocytes. The receptor's source is a girl less than two years old with a congenital heart defect.

The CDR3 loop is CASSLSSGDSGELFF. The CDR3 bases are TGCGCCAGCAGCTTGTCCAGCGGGGATTCGGGGGAGCTGTTTTTT. The chain has TRBV5-1 and TRBJ2-2, with 7 bases fitting TRBD2. This CDR3 is 15 amino acids long. J gave up 8 bases and V 1 base, and 8 bases lay outside the gene matches. The germline CDR1 and CDR2 sequences are SGHRS and YFSETQ.